A single sample gave rise to the 14 T cell receptor beta chains below, sequenced in a study of post-analysis software for immune sequencing data. The TCR beta cDNA libraries carried unique molecular identifiers. TCRdb used MiXCR to reprocess the PCR reads, holding one entry per CDR3 protein. This sample has under 200,000 distinct CDR3 sequences, with around 36% found just once. Sequencing used blood, obtained after autologous hematopoietic stem cell transplantation. These receptor sequences come from a girl aged 5-17 years with multiple sclerosis.

The chain is built from TRBV20-1 and TRBJ2-1; 9 nucleotides align to TRBD2. Germline V gene sequence: CDR1 DFQATT, CDR2 SNEGSKA (reference sequence). V was pared by 5 bases and J by 9 bases, with 8 bases of the junction left unmatched. The CDR3 covers 13 residues. The CDR3 is CSAGSSGNGEQFF. CDR3 DNA sequence: TGCAGTGCTGGTTCTAGCGGGAATGGTGAGCAGTTCTTC.

Ten or more counts support this clonotype. The chain couples TRBV20-1 to TRBJ1-6; D remains unclear. Germline CDR1 reads DFQATT; CDR2 reads SNEGSKA (reference sequence). The CDR3 consists of 16 residues. Trimming took 2 bases from V and 0 from J, leaving 11 bases between them. This chain's CDR3 is CSARKTTDSYNSPLHF. The DNA for the CDR3 is TGCAGTGCTAGAAAGACAACCGACTCCTATAATTCACCCCTCCACTTT.

This clonotype appeared many times. The V and J genes are TRBV6-5 and TRBJ2-6; D gene unclear. V dropped 6 bases and J dropped 1 base, with 4 bases sitting between them. This CDR3 has 13 residues. Germline V lookup: CDR1 MNHEY, CDR2 SVGAGI. The CDR3 region has the DNA TGTGCCAGCAGGAGATCTGGGGCCAACGTCCTGACTTTC. It codes for CASRRSGANVLTF.

V is TRBV14 and J is TRBJ2-7; D is undetermined. There are 12 residues in the CDR3. CDR1 is SGHDN and CDR2 is FVKESK in the germline V gene. Trimming cost V 0 bases and J 5 bases, with 5 bases left between them. CDR3 in amino acids: CASSQDSHEQYF. The CDR3 DNA sequence: TGTGCCAGCAGCCAAGATTCCCACGAGCAGTACTTC.

This sequence joins TRBV28 and TRBJ2-1; TRBD2 matches at 10 bases. The CDR3 totals 20 residues. CDR1 and CDR2 (germline): MDHEN, SYDVKM. V dropped 4 bases and J dropped 3; count of bases not matched to a gene: 18. The CDR3 DNA reads as TGTGCCAGCAGTTCTAGGGACGGGCTAGCGGGAGCCGGGCTCTACAATGAGCAGTTCTTC. It translates to CASSSRDGLAGAGLYNEQFF.

This clonotype showed up just a few times. This chain joins TRBV7-3 and TRBJ1-2; no reliable D call. This CDR3 has 13 amino acids. Germline CDR1 SGHTA, CDR2 FQGTGA. Trimming left V 0 bases short and J 6 bases short, with 8 bases between. The CDR3 DNA reads TGTGCCAGCAGCTTAACCCAAGGACATGGCTACACCTTC. It yields the protein CASSLTQGHGYTF.

The rearrangement joins TRBV30 to TRBJ1-5; D call uncertain. V gave up 4 bases and J gave up 9 bases, with 19 bases separating them. This CDR3 comprises 14 residues. The V gene's germline CDR1 is GTSNPN and CDR2 SVGIG (reference sequence). The CDR3 DNA sequence: TGTGCCTGGACCCCCGCGGAGCGGGATTGGCCCCAGCATTTT. This codes for CAWTPAERDWPQHF.

The CDR3 DNA sequence: TGCGCCAGCAGCTTGGCTAGGACAGGGCCCGCACCCCAAGAGACCCAGTACTTC. Translating it yields CASSLARTGPAPQETQYF. This chain uses TRBV5-1 with TRBJ2-5, with TRBD1 matching over 8 bases. Looked up from germline, CDR1 is SGHRS and CDR2 is YFSETQ. The CDR3 runs to 18 residues. V was clipped by 0 bases and J by 1 base; unmatched bases: 11. The variable domain in full, completed from reference TRBV5-1 and TRBJ2-5, reads KAGVTQTPRYLIKTRGQQVTLSCSPISGHRSVSWYQQTPGQGLQFLFEYFSETQRNKGNFPGRFSGRQFSNSRSEMNVSTLELGDSALYLCASSLARTGPAPQETQYFGPGTRLLVL.

This clonotype turned up a few times. J is TRBJ2-3 and V is TRBV6-4; unclear D gene. This CDR3 contains 11 residues. V was pared by 6 bases and J by 6 bases, with 7 bases between. Germline CDR1 and CDR2: MRHNA and SNTAGT. DNA for the CDR3: TGTGCCAGCAGGGGCCCCGATACGCAGTATTTT. It encodes CASRGPDTQYF.

This clonotype was observed a handful of times. This sequence joins TRBV4-1 and TRBJ1-4, with TRBD1 identical over 10 bases. Trimming at V came to 4 bases and at J to 5 bases, leaving 4 bases not matched to a gene. Germline CDR1 is MGHRA and CDR2 is YSYEKL. This CDR3 region has 15 residues. The CDR3, as DNA: TGCGCCAGCAGCCCTGGACAGGGGGGAAATGAAAAACTGTTTTTT. This encodes CASSPGQGGNEKLFF.

About this clonotype: Because it lacks the conserved phenylalanine or tryptophan at the end, this CDR3 is likely a read error. This chain connects TRBV29-1 to TRBJ2-1, with D perhaps TRBD2 (6 bases). V was trimmed by 4 bases and J by 0 bases, leaving 7 bases between them. Germline assignment: CDR1 SQVTM and CDR2 ANQGSEA. The CDR3 runs 13 residues. The DNA for the CDR3 is TGCAGCGTTGTGGGGGGCTCCTACAATGAGCAGTTCTTG. Residues: CSVVGGSYNEQFL.

This chain connects TRBV4-1 to TRBJ2-3; D is unresolved. Per the germline V gene, CDR1 is MGHRA and CDR2 is YSYEKL. V was trimmed by 3 bases and J by 6 bases, leaving 10 bases between them. The CDR3 totals 13 residues. Here the CDR3 reads CASSHGSLDTQYF. As DNA, the CDR3 is TGCGCCAGCAGCCATGGTAGCCTGGATACGCAGTATTTT.

V gene TRBV29-1 combines with J gene TRBJ1-1, with unresolved D. This CDR3 region has 13 residues. From germline, CDR1 is SQVTM and CDR2 ANQGSEA. Trimming removed 4 bases at V and 1 base at J, with 10 bases between. CDR3 nucleotides: TGCAGCGTTGGAATGCGGGGGAACACTGAAGCTTTCTTT. Protein sequence: CSVGMRGNTEAFF.

This chain joins TRBV12-3 or TRBV12-4 and TRBJ2-2; D gene unclear. CDR3 length: 13 amino acids. V lost 5 bases and J 5 bases, leaving 9 bases between the germline ends. This CDR3 is CASSPFRTGELFF. For the CDR3, the DNA is TGTGCCAGCAGTCCCTTTAGGACCGGGGAGCTGTTTTTT.